This T cell receptor (beta chain) originates from a study of blood T cell repertoires in COVID-19. In the authors' workflow: Reference gene primer amplification gave estimated nucleated cell counts. The table came from immunoSEQ multiplex PCR; TCRdb's copy has only in-frame clones and leaves some out. V, J and clone size derive from that table, while D and trimming were established from the DNA sequence. The profile covers 90,000 to 130,000 clones, with 76% appearing a single time and 3.8% taken by the ten largest. V gave up 6 bases and J gave up 3 bases, with 18 bases separating them. The CDR3 runs 16 residues. From germline, CDR1 is MDHEN and CDR2 SYDVKM.

This clonotype was sampled from a woman aged 80 or over with acute or convalescent COVID-19. Sequences were obtained from peripheral blood. The chain has TRBV28 and TRBJ2-1; D is perhaps TRBD2 (6 bases). CDR3: CASRTPGIGGYNEQFF. The CDR3 DNA is TGTGCCAGCAGGACTCCGGGGATCGGGGGCTACAATGAGCAGTTCTTC.